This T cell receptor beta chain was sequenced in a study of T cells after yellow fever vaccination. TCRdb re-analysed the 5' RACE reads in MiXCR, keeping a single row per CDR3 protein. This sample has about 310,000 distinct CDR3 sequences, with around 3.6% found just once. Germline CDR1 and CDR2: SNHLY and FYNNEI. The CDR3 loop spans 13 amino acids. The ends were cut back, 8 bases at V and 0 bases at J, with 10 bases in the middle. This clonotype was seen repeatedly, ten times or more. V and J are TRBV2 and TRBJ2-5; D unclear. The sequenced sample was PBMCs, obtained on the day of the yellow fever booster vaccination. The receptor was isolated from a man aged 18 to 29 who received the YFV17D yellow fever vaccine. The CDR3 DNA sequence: TGTGCCAGCCTACGGAGCTACCAAGAGACCCAGTACTTC. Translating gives CASLRSYQETQYF. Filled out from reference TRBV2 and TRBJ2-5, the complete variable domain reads EPEVTQTPSHQVTQMGQEVILRCVPISNHLYFYWYRQILGQKVEFLVSFYNNEISEKSEIFDDQFSVERPDGSNFTLKIRSTKLEDSAMYFCASLRSYQETQYFGPGTRLLVL.